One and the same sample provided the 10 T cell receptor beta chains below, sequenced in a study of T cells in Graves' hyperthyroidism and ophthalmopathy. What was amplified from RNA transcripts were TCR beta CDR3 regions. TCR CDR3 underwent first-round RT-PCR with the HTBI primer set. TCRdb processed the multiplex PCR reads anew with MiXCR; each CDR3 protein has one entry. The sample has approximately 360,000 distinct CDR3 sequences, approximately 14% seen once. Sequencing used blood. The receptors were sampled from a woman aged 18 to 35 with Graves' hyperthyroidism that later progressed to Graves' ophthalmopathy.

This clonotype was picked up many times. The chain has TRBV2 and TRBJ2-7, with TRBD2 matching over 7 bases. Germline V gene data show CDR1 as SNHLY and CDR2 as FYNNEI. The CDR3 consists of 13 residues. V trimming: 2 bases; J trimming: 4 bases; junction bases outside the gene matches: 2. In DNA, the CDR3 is TGTGCCAGCAGTGAACCTAGCGGTTACGAGCAGTACTTC. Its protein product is CASSEPSGYEQYF.

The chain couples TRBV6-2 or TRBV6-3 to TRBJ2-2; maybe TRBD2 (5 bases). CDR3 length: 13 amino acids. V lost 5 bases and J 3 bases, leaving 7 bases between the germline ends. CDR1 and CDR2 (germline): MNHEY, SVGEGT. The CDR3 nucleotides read TGTGCCAGCAGTGACGGGGACACCGGGGAGCTGTTTTTT. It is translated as CASSDGDTGELFF.

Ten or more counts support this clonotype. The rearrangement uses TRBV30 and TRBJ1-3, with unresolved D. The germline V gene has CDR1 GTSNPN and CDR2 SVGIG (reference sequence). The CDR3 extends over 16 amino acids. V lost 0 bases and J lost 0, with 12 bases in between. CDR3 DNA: TGTGCCTGGAGTGTGGGCAGCCGGAGCTCTGGAAACACCATATATTTT. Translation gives CAWSVGSRSSGNTIYF. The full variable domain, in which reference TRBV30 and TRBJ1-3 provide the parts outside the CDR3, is SQTIHQWPATLVQPVGSPLSLECTVEGTSNPNLYWYRQAAGRGLQLLFYSVGIGQISSEVPQNLSASRPQDRQFILSSKKLLLSDSGFYLCAWSVGSRSSGNTIYFGEGSWLTVV.

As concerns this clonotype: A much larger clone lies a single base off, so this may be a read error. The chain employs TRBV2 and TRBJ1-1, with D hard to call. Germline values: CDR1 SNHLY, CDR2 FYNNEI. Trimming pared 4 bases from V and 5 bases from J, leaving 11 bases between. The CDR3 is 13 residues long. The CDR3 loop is CASSGRGGTEAFF. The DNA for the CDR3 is TGTGCCAGCAGTGGACGGGGAGGGACTGAAGCTTTCTTT.

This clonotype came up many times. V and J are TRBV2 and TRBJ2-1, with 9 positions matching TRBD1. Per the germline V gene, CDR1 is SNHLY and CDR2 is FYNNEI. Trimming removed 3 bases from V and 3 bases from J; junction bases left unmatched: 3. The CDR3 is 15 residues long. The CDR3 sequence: CASSEMGQGYNEQFF. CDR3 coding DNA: TGTGCCAGCAGTGAGATGGGACAGGGCTACAATGAGCAGTTCTTC.

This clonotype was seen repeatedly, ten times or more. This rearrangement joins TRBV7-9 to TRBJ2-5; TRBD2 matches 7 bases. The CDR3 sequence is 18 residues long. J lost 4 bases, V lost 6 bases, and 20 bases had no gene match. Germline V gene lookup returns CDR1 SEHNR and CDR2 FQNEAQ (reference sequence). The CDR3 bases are TGTGCCAGCAGTCCCCCGCGGGAGTGGGCGGTATCGGCAGAGACCCAGTACTTC. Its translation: CASSPPREWAVSAETQYF. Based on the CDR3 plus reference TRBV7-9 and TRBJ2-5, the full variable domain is DTGVSQNPRHKITKRGQNVTFRCDPISEHNRLYWYRQTLGQGPEFLTYFQNEAQLEKSRLLSDRFSAERPKGSFSTLEIQRTEQGDSAMYLCASSPPREWAVSAETQYFGPGTRLLVL.

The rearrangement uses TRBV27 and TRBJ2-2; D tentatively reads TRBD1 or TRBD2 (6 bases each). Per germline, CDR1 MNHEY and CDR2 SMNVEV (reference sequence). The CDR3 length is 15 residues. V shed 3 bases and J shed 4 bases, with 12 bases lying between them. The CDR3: CASSFGRGGTGELFF. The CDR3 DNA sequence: TGTGCCAGCAGTTTTGGCAGGGGAGGCACCGGGGAGCTGTTTTTT.

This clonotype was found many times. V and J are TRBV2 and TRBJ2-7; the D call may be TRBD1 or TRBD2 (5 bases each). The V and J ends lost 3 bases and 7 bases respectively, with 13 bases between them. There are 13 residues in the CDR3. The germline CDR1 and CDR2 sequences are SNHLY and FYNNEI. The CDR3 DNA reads TGTGCCAGCAGTGAGTCGGGTGGGGGAGAGCAGTACTTC. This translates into CASSESGGGEQYF.

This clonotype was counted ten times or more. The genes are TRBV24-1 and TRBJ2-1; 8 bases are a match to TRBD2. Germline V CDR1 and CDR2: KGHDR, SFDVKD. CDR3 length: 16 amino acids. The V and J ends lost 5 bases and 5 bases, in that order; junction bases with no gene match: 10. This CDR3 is CATSAPSTSADNEQFF. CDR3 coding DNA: TGTGCCACCAGTGCCCCCTCGACTAGCGCTGACAATGAGCAGTTCTTC.

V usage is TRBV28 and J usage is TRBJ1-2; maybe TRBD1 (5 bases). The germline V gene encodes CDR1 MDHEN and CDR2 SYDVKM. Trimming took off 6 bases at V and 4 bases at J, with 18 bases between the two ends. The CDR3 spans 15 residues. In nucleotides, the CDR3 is TGTGCCAGCAGCCGGGGCAGGGAGGACGGCTATGGCTACACCTTC. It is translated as CASSRGREDGYGYTF.